What follows are 13 T cell receptor beta chains derived from one specimen sequenced in a study of shared clonotypes between healthy human individuals. Assay used: immunoSEQ multiplex PCR; TCRdb lists only in-frame clones, some missing. The repertoire includes around 600,000 clones, approximately 96% of them detected once, and 0.11% sits in the top ten. It was CD45RO-negative cells, positively selected for CCR7, that made up naive CD8 cells, with terminally differentiated effector memory CD45RA+ cells excluded. Specimen: naive CD8+ T cells sorted from blood. The receptors were sampled from a woman in her thirties in good health.

This sequence joins TRBV11-2 and TRBJ2-1, with D tentatively TRBD1 (5 bases). The CDR3 has 13 amino acids. The V and J ends lost 4 bases and 3 bases respectively, with 7 bases between them. The V gene's germline CDR1 is SGHAT and CDR2 FQNNGV. The CDR3: CASSWGNYNEQFF. CDR3 nucleotide sequence: TGTGCCAGCAGCTGGGGCAACTACAATGAGCAGTTCTTC.

This chain connects TRBV30 to TRBJ1-6, with 7 nucleotides matching TRBD1. Losses at the gene ends were 2 bases for V and 1 base for J; bases not matched to a gene: 8. Germline V gene sequence: CDR1 GTSNPN, CDR2 SVGIG (reference sequence). The CDR3 loop spans 17 amino acids. CDR3 coding DNA: TGTGCCTGGAGTAGGTTATACAGGGGATCCTATAATTCACCCCTCCACTTT. Amino acids: CAWSRLYRGSYNSPLHF.

With regard to this clone: The sample holds other DNA sequences that translate to the same CDR3. The V and J genes are TRBV28 and TRBJ1-1; the D is unclear. The CDR3 consists of 11 residues. Germline CDR1 is MDHEN and CDR2 is SYDVKM. V lost 3 bases to trimming and J lost 4 bases, with 3 bases between them. Here the CDR3 reads CASSFPTEAFF. CDR3 coding DNA: TGTGCCAGCAGTTTCCCCACTGAAGCTTTCTTT.

V and J are TRBV14 and TRBJ1-2, with TRBD1 identical over 7 bases. CDR1 and CDR2 (germline): SGHDN, FVKESK. The CDR3 is 15 residues long. With V trimmed by 3 bases and J by 5 bases, 9 bases remained unmatched. CDR3 sequence: CASSQDGQAIYGYTF. The CDR3 DNA reads as TGTGCCAGCAGCCAGGACGGACAGGCCATTTATGGCTACACCTTC.

J is TRBJ2-2 and V is TRBV19, with a possible D match to TRBD1 (6 bases). The V end lost 3 bases, the J end lost 4 bases, and 12 bases lay between the germline ends. The CDR3 length is 15 residues. Per the germline V gene, CDR1 is LNHDA and CDR2 is SQIVND (reference sequence). The CDR3 loop reads CASSILGAGTGELFF. CDR3 coding DNA: TGTGCCAGTAGTATTCTGGGGGCGGGCACCGGGGAGCTGTTTTTT.

The chain carries TRBV27 and TRBJ2-1, with a tentative D call TRBD2 (6 bases). The germline CDR1 and CDR2 sequences are MNHEY and SMNVEV (reference sequence). V gave up 2 bases and J gave up 3 bases, with 8 bases separating them. The CDR3 has 14 amino acids. The CDR3 nucleotides read TGTGCCAGCAGTTTAATTAGCGGCTACAATGAGCAGTTCTTC. Its translation is CASSLISGYNEQFF.

This clone was counted a single time. The genes are TRBV19 and TRBJ2-1; TRBD2 matches 10 bases. CDR3 length: 16 amino acids. V dropped 2 bases and J dropped 8; count of bases not matched to a gene: 9. Per germline, CDR1 LNHDA and CDR2 SQIVND (reference sequence). This CDR3 reads CASSISGTSDSDEQFF. DNA of the CDR3: TGTGCCAGTAGTATATCCGGGACTAGCGATTCGGATGAGCAGTTCTTC. Together with reference TRBV19 and TRBJ2-1, the CDR3 gives the full variable domain: DGGITQSPKYLFRKEGQNVTLSCEQNLNHDAMYWYRQDPGQGLRLIYYSQIVNDFQKGDIAEGYSVSREKKESFPLTVTSAQKNPTAFYLCASSISGTSDSDEQFFGPGTRLTVL.

This sequence joins TRBV9 and TRBJ1-2; perhaps TRBD1 as D (5 bases). This CDR3 comprises 13 residues. Trimming took off 0 bases at V and 8 bases at J, with 11 bases between the two ends. Germline values: CDR1 SGDLS, CDR2 YYNGEE. This CDR3 reads CASSVGGYEGYTF. In DNA form, the CDR3 reads TGTGCCAGCAGCGTAGGGGGGTATGAGGGCTACACCTTC. Together with reference TRBV9 and TRBJ1-2, the CDR3 gives the full variable domain: DSGVTQTPKHLITATGQRVTLRCSPRSGDLSVYWYQQSLDQGLQFLIQYYNGEERAKGNILERFSAQQFPDLHSELNLSSLELGDSALYFCASSVGGYEGYTFGSGTRLTVV.

The chain uses TRBV4-1 and TRBJ1-2, with a possible D match to TRBD1 (6 bases). Deletions cut 4 bases from V and 6 bases from J, with 15 bases between. The germline gives CDR1 MGHRA, CDR2 YSYEKL. The CDR3 extends over 14 amino acids. The CDR3 sequence is CASSPRMGANGYTF. The CDR3 coding sequence is TGCGCCAGCAGCCCGCGGATGGGGGCTAATGGCTACACCTTC.

This clone was counted only a few times. The rearrangement links TRBV6-1 to TRBJ1-5; D ambiguous. The CDR3 loop spans 13 amino acids. V lost 1 base to trimming and J lost 5 bases, with 6 bases between them. Germline V gene sequence: CDR1 MNHNS, CDR2 SASEGT. This CDR3 reads CASSEGAYQPQHF. DNA for the CDR3: TGTGCCAGCAGTGAAGGGGCATATCAGCCCCAGCATTTT.

The chain employs TRBV6-5 and TRBJ1-1; 10 nucleotides match TRBD1. CDR1 is MNHEY and CDR2 is SVGAGI in the germline V gene. With 5 bases clipped from V and 3 bases from J, the junction kept 6 bases outside the gene matches. This CDR3 has 15 amino acids. Here the CDR3 DNA reads TGTGCCAGCAGTCGGACAGGGGGGTGGGACACTGAAGCTTTCTTT. Its translation is CASSRTGGWDTEAFF.

J is TRBJ1-2 and V is TRBV19, with D maybe TRBD1 (6 bases). CDR1 is LNHDA and CDR2 is SQIVND in the germline V gene (reference sequence). There are 14 residues in the CDR3. Trimming left V 2 bases short and J 4 bases short, with 11 bases between. The CDR3 spells CASSISTGSYGYTF. The DNA for the CDR3 is TGTGCCAGTAGTATAAGTACAGGGAGCTATGGCTACACCTTC.

This clone is a singleton in its sample. The rearrangement links TRBV5-6 to TRBJ2-7; weak D call: TRBD1 (5 bases). CDR3 length equals 13 residues. CDR1 SGHDT and CDR2 YYEEEE come from the germline V gene. Trimming cost V 3 bases and J 4 bases, with 11 bases left between them. CDR3 nucleotide sequence: TGTGCCAGCAGCTCACAGGCAGAATACGAGCAGTACTTC. Its protein is CASSSQAEYEQYF.